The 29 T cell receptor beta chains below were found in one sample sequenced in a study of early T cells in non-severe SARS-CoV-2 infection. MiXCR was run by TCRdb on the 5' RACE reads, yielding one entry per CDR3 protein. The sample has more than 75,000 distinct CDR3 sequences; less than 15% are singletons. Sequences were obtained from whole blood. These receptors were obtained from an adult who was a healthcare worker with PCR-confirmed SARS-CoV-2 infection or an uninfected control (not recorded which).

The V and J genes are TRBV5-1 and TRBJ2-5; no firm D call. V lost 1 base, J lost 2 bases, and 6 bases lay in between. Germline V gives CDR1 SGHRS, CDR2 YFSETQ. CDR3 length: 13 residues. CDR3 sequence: CASSLSSQETQYF. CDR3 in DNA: TGCGCCAGCAGCTTGTCAAGTCAAGAGACCCAGTACTTC.

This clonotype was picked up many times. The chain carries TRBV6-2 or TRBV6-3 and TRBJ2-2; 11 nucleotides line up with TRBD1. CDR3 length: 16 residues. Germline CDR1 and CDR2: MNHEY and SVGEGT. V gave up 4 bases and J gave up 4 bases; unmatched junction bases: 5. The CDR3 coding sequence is TGTGCCAGCAGTTCGGGACAGGGGGTGATCACCGGGGAGCTGTTTTTT. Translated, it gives CASSSGQGVITGELFF.

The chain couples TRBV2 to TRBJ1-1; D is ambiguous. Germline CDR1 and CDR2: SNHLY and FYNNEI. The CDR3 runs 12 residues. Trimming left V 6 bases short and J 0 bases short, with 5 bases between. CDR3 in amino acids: CASSTVNTEAFF. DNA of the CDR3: TGTGCCAGCAGCACAGTGAACACTGAAGCTTTCTTT.

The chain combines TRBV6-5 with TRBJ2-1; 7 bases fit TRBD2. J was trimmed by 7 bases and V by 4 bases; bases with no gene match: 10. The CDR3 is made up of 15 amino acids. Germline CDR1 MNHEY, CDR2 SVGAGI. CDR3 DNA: TGTGCCAGCAGTTTCTCTAGCGGAGCAGAAAATGAGCAGTTCTTC. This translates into CASSFSSGAENEQFF.

CDR3 DNA sequence: TGTGCCAGCACGGGGGCGAACACCGGGGAGCTGTTTTTT. This sequence encodes CASTGANTGELFF. The rearrangement uses TRBV28 and TRBJ2-2; possibly TRBD2 for D (6 bases). This CDR3 region has 13 residues. V was shortened by 7 bases and J by 0 bases, with 6 bases between the two germline ends. CDR1 and CDR2 from the germline V gene are MDHEN and SYDVKM.

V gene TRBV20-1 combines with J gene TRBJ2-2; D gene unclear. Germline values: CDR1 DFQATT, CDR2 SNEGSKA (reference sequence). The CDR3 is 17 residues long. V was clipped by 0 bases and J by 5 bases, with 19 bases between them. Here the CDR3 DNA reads TGCAGTGCTAGAGATAAAGAGAGCTTCCGCCTTACCGGGGAGCTGTTTTTT. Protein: CSARDKESFRLTGELFF.

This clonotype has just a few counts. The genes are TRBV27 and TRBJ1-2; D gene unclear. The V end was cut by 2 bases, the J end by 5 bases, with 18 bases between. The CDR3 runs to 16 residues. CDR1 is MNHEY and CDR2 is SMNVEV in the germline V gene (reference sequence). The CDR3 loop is CASSLRLGVTTYGYTF. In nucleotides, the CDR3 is TGTGCCAGCAGTTTACGACTTGGCGTCACTACGTATGGCTACACCTTC.

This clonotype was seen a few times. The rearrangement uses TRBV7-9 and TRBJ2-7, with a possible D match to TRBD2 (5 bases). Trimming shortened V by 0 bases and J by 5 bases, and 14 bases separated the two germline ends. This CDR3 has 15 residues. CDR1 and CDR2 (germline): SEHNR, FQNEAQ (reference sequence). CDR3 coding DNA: TGTGCCAGCAGCTTAGCCCCAGGCGGGCGGAACGAGCAGTACTTC. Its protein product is CASSLAPGGRNEQYF.

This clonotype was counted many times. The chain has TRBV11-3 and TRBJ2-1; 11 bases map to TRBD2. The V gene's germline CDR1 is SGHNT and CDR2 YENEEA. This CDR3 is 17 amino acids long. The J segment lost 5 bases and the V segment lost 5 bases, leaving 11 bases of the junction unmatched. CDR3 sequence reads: CASSRSGRAWGHNEQFF. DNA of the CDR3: TGTGCCAGCAGCCGTAGCGGGAGGGCCTGGGGACACAATGAGCAGTTCTTC.

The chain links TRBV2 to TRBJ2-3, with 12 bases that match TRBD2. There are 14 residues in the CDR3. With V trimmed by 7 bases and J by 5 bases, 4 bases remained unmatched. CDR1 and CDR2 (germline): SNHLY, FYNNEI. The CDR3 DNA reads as TGTGCCAGCACCTTGGGACTAGCGGGAGATACGCAGTATTTT. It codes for CASTLGLAGDTQYF.

The CDR3 nucleotides are TGTGCCAGCAGTTACGGGCCCCTCACCGGGGAGCTGTTTTTT. This sequence encodes CASSYGPLTGELFF. The V call is TRBV6-6, the J call TRBJ2-2; D is unclear. The CDR3 length is 14 residues. Trimming removed 2 bases at V and 4 bases at J, with 8 bases between. The germline gives CDR1 MNHNY, CDR2 SVGAGI (reference sequence).

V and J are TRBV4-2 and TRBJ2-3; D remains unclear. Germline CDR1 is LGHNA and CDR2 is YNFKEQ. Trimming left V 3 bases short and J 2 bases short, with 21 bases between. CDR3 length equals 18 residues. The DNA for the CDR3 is TGTGCCAGCAGCCAGTTTGATTGGCCCCCCGAATTCACAGATACGCAGTATTTT. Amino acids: CASSQFDWPPEFTDTQYF.

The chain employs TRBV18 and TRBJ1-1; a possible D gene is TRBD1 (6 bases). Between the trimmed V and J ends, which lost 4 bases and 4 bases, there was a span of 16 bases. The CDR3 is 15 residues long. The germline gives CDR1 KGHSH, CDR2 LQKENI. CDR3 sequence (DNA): TGTGCCAGCTCACGAACCGACAGGTTGGGCACTGAAGCTTTCTTT. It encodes CASSRTDRLGTEAFF.

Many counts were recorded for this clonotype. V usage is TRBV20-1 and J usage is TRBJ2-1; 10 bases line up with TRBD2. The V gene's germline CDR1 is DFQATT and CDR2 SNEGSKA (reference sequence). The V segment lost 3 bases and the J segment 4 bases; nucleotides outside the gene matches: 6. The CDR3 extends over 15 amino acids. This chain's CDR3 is CSARDSGRNYNEQFF. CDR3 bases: TGCAGTGCTAGGGATAGCGGGAGGAATTACAATGAGCAGTTCTTC.

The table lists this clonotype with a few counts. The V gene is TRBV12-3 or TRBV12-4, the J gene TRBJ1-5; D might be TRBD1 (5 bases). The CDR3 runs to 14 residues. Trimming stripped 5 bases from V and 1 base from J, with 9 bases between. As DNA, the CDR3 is TGTGCCAGCAGTCGGGGGGGGAGCAATCAGCCCCAGCATTTT. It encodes CASSRGGSNQPQHF.

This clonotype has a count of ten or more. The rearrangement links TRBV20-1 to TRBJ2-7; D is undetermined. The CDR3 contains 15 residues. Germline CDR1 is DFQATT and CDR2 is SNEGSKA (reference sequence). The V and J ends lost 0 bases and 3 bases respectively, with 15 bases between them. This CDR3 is CSARDHEDNLYEQYF. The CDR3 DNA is TGCAGTGCTAGAGATCATGAGGATAACCTCTACGAGCAGTACTTC.

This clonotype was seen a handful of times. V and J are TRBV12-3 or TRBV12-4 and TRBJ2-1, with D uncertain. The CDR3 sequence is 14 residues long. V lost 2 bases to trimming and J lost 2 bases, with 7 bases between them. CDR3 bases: TGTGCCAGCAGTTTATCGTCTGCCTACAATGAGCAGTTCTTC. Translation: CASSLSSAYNEQFF.

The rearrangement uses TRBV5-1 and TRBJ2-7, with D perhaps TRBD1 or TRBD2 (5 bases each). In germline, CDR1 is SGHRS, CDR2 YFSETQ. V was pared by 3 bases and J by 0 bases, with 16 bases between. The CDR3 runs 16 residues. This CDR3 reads CASSSGTDWPSYEQYF. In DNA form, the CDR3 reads TGCGCCAGCAGCTCTGGGACGGACTGGCCCTCCTACGAGCAGTACTTC.

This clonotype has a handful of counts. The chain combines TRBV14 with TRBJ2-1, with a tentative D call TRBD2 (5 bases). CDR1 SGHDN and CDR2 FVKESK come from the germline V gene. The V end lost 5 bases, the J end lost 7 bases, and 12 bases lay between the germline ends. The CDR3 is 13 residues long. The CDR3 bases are TGTGCCAGCAGCTCCCTCGGGGAGAATGAGCAGTTCTTC. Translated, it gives CASSSLGENEQFF.

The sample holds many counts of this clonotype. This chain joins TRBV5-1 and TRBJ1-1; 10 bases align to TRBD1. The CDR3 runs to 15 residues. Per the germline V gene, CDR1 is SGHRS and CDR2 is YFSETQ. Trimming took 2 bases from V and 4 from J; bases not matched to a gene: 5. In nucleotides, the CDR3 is TGCGCCAGCAGCTTAGCCGGGACAGGGGTCACTGAAGCTTTCTTT. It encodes CASSLAGTGVTEAFF. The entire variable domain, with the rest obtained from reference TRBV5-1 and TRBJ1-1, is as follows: KAGVTQTPRYLIKTRGQQVTLSCSPISGHRSVSWYQQTPGQGLQFLFEYFSETQRNKGNFPGRFSGRQFSNSRSEMNVSTLELGDSALYLCASSLAGTGVTEAFFGQGTRLTVV.

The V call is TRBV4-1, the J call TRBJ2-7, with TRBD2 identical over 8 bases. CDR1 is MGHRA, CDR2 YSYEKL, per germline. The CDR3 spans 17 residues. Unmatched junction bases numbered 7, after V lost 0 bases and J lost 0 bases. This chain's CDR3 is CASSQDAVSGASYEQYF. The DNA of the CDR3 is TGCGCCAGCAGCCAAGATGCAGTTAGCGGGGCCTCCTACGAGCAGTACTTC.

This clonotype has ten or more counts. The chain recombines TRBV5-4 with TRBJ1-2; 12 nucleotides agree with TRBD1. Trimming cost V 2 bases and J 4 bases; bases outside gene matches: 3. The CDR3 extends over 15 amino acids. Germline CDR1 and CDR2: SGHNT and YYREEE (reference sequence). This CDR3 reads CASSLPGQGAYGYTF. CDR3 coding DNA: TGTGCCAGCAGCTTACCGGGACAGGGGGCCTATGGCTACACCTTC.

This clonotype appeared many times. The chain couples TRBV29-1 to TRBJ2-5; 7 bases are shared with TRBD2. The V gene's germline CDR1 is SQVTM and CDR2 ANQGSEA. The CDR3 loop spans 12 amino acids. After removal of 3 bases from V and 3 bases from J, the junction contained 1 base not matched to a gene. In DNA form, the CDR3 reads TGCAGCGTTGAGAGCGGGGAAGAGACCCAGTACTTC. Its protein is CSVESGEETQYF.

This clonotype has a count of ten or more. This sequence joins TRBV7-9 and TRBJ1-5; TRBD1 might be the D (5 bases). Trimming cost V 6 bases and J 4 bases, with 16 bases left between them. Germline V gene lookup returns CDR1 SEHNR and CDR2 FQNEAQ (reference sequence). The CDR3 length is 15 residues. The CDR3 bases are TGTGCCAGCAGTAGTCTGGGGGATCGGAATCAGCCCCAGCATTTT. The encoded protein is CASSSLGDRNQPQHF.

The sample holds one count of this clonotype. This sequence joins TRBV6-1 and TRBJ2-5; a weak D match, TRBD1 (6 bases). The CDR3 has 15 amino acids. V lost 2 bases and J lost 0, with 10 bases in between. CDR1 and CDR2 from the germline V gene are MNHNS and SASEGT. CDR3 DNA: TGTGCCAGCAGTGAAAATTGGGACAACCAAGAGACCCAGTACTTC. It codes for CASSENWDNQETQYF.

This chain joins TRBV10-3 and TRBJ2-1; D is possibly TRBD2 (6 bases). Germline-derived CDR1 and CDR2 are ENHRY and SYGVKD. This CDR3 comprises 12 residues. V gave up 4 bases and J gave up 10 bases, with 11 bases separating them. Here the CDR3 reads CAISGLAVEQFF. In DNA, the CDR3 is TGTGCCATCAGTGGATTAGCGGTCGAGCAGTTCTTC.

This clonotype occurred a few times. The CDR3 protein is CASSQLAGASEQYF. CDR3 bases: TGTGCCAGCAGCCAACTAGCGGGAGCTTCCGAGCAGTACTTC. The V and J genes are TRBV27 and TRBJ2-7, with TRBD2 identical over 11 bases. This CDR3 is 14 amino acids long. The V gene's germline CDR1 is MNHEY and CDR2 SMNVEV (reference sequence). The trim removed 6 bases at V and 6 bases at J, leaving 7 bases unmatched.

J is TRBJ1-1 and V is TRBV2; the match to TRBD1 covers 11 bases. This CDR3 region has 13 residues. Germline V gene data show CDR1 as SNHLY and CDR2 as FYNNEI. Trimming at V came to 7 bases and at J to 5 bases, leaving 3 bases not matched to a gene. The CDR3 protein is CASTGQGVTEAFF. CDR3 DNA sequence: TGTGCCAGCACGGGACAGGGGGTGACTGAAGCTTTCTTT.

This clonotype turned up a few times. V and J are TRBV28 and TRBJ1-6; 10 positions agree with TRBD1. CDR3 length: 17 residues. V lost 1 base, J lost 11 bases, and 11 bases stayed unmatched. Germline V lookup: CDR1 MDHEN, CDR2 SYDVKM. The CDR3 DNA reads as TGTGCCAGCAGTTTATTCGCGACAGGGGGCCGCTGGACACCCCTCCACTTT. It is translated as CASSLFATGGRWTPLHF.